Each of the 7 T cell receptor beta chains below was sequenced from the same sample in a study of CD8+CD57+ T cells in acquired aplastic anemia. It was genomic DNA that served as the template for profiling TCR beta VDJ and CDR3. Via MiXCR, TCRdb re-called the reads, giving one row per CDR3 protein. The data hold some 220,000 distinct CDR3 sequences, with about a third observed a single time. Material for sequencing was sorted CD4+, CD8+, or CD8+CD57+ T cells (not recorded which) from PBMCs. These TCRs come from a human donor in good health, serving as a control.

The chain combines TRBV30 with TRBJ2-7; TRBD1 is a possible D gene (6 bases). This CDR3 is built from 14 residues. Germline lookup yields CDR1 GTSNPN and CDR2 SVGIG (reference sequence). The V and J ends lost 2 bases and 6 bases respectively, with 17 bases between them. CDR3 in amino acids: CAWSPIVRGGEQYF. The CDR3 DNA reads TGTGCCTGGAGTCCGATAGTCAGGGGCGGCGAGCAGTACTTC. The variable domain in full, with the rest retrieved from reference TRBV30 and TRBJ2-7, is SQTIHQWPATLVQPVGSPLSLECTVEGTSNPNLYWYRQAAGRGLQLLFYSVGIGQISSEVPQNLSASRPQDRQFILSSKKLLLSDSGFYLCAWSPIVRGGEQYFGPGTRLTVT.

About this clonotype itself: This may be a read error, as it is one base from a much larger clone. The V and J genes are TRBV7-3 and TRBJ2-1, with 10 bases lining up with TRBD2. This CDR3 is 14 amino acids long. Germline V gene sequence: CDR1 SGHTA, CDR2 FQGTGA. V was clipped by 5 bases and J by 7 bases; unmatched bases: 5. The CDR3 coding sequence is TGTGCCAGCAGCCACCAGACTAGCGGGAATGAGCAGTTCTTC. Translation: CASSHQTSGNEQFF.

This clonotype occurred once. A much larger clone sits a single nucleotide away, making a read error possible. The chain joins TRBV25-1 to TRBJ1-1; no definite D call. This CDR3 region has 16 residues. Germline V gene lookup returns CDR1 MGHDK and CDR2 SYGVNS. With 8 bases removed from V and 6 bases from J, the gap between germline ends came to 25 bases. The CDR3 reads CASRLAGKGSVAEAFF. The CDR3 nucleotides read TGTGCCAGCCGCTTAGCGGGAAAAGGGTCGGTCGCTGAAGCTTTCTTT. Drawing the rest from reference TRBV25-1 and TRBJ1-1, the complete variable domain is EADIYQTPRYLVIGTGKKITLECSQTMGHDKMYWYQQDPGMELHLIHYSYGVNSTEKGDLSSESTVSRIRTEHFPLTLESARPSHTSQYLCASRLAGKGSVAEAFFGQGTRLTVV.

At least ten counts were recorded for this clonotype. The rearrangement links TRBV19 to TRBJ1-2; D might be TRBD1 (6 bases). There are 13 residues in the CDR3. The V end was cut by 6 bases, the J end by 2 bases, with 10 bases between. The V gene's germline CDR1 is LNHDA and CDR2 SQIVND (reference sequence). This chain's CDR3 is CASRDRINYGYTF. The CDR3 bases are TGTGCCAGTAGGGACAGAATAAACTATGGCTACACCTTC.

This clonotype was found many times. The V call is TRBV5-1, the J call TRBJ2-6; 9 bases agree with TRBD1. V lost 4 bases to trimming and J lost 3 bases; unmatched junction nucleotides: 8. CDR3 length: 17 amino acids. Germline-derived CDR1 and CDR2 are SGHRS and YFSETQ. This chain's CDR3 is CASSPAGQGHGANVLTF. The CDR3, as DNA: TGCGCCAGCAGCCCGGCAGGACAGGGGCATGGGGCCAACGTCCTGACTTTC.

The CDR3 here is CATSGGAGGRNEQFF. The CDR3 DNA follows: TGTGCCACCAGTGGGGGAGCGGGGGGGCGGAATGAGCAGTTCTTC. J is TRBJ2-1 and V is TRBV24-1; 10 bases match TRBD2. Trimming cost V 5 bases and J 7 bases; bases outside gene matches: 7. CDR3 length equals 15 residues. Germline V gene data show CDR1 as KGHDR and CDR2 as SFDVKD.

V is TRBV7-2 and J is TRBJ2-7; 11 bases are a match to TRBD2. The CDR3 is made up of 14 amino acids. Per the germline V gene, CDR1 is SGHTA and CDR2 is FQGNSA. After removal of 6 bases from V and 7 bases from J, the junction contained 8 bases not matched to a gene. CDR3 region: CASSQLAGAREQYF. The CDR3, as DNA: TGTGCCAGCAGTCAACTAGCGGGGGCGCGGGAGCAGTACTTC.